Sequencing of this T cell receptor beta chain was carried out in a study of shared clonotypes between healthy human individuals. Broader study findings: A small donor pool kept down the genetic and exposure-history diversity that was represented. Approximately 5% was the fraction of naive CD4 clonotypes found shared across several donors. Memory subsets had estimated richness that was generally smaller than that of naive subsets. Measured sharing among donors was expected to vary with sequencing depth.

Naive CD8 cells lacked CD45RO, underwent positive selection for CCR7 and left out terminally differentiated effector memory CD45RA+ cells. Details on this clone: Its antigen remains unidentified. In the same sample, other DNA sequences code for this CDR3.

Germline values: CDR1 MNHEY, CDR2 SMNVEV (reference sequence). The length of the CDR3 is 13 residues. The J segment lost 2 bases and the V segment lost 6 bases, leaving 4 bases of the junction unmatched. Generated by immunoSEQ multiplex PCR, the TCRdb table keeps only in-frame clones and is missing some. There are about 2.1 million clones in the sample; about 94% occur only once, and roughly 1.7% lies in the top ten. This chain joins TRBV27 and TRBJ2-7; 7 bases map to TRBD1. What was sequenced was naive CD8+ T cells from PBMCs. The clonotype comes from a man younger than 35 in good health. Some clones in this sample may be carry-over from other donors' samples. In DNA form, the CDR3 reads TGTGCCAGCAGCTATGGGACAGCCTACGAGCAGTACTTC. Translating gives CASSYGTAYEQYF.